Listed here are 14 T cell receptor beta chains from one sample, sequenced in a study of CD8+CD57+ T cells in acquired aplastic anemia. The template used for profiling TCR beta VDJ and CDR3 was genomic DNA. TCRdb re-derived calls from the reads in MiXCR, one entry per CDR3 protein. The sample shows over 150,000 distinct CDR3 sequences, about 48% of them seen only once. By flow cytometry, patients selected for sequencing had shown an expansion of CD8+CD57+ cells. The material sequenced was sorted CD4+, CD8+, or CD8+CD57+ T cells (not recorded which) from PBMCs. The receptor source for this set is a human donor with aplastic anemia.

In this sample, this clonotype turned up a few times. Given a much more abundant clone one base away, this may be a read error. This sequence joins TRBV6-4 and TRBJ2-5, with D possibly matching TRBD2 (5 bases). The V and J ends lost 6 bases and 10 bases respectively, with 18 bases between them. Per the germline V gene, CDR1 is MRHNA and CDR2 is SNTAGT. This CDR3 spans 13 amino acids. DNA of the CDR3: TGTGCCAGCAGCTCATCTACCCCGGGGATCCAGTACTTC. As protein: CASSSSTPGIQYF.

The chain is built from TRBV7-9 and TRBJ1-1; unclear D gene. Germline V lookup: CDR1 SEHNR, CDR2 FQNEAQ (reference sequence). V was pared by 11 bases and J by 0 bases, with 16 bases between. The CDR3 consists of 14 residues. The CDR3 spells CAVPREVMNTEAFF. CDR3 coding DNA: TGTGCCGTCCCTAGGGAGGTCATGAACACTGAAGCTTTCTTT. The whole variable domain, filled in from reference TRBV7-9 and TRBJ1-1, reads DTGVSQNPRHKITKRGQNVTFRCDPISEHNRLYWYRQTLGQGPEFLTYFQNEAQLEKSRLLSDRFSAERPKGSFSTLEIQRTEQGDSAMYLCAVPREVMNTEAFFGQGTRLTVV.

This clonotype was observed a handful of times. V and J are TRBV2 and TRBJ1-6; D call uncertain. CDR1 SNHLY and CDR2 FYNNEI come from the germline V gene. The V end lost 4 bases, the J end lost 9 bases, and 10 bases lay between the germline ends. The CDR3 has 13 residues. The CDR3 region is CASSVYTASPLHF. The DNA for the CDR3 is TGTGCCAGCAGTGTATACACCGCTTCACCCCTCCACTTT.

The sample holds many counts of this clonotype. Here the CDR3 reads CASRRLAGGRNEQFF. CDR3 nucleotides: TGCGCCAGCAGGAGACTAGCGGGGGGGAGGAATGAGCAGTTCTTC. The V call is TRBV10-2, the J call TRBJ2-1, with TRBD2 identical over 14 bases. CDR3 length equals 15 residues. V lost 6 bases to trimming and J lost 7 bases; unmatched junction nucleotides: 5. Per germline, CDR1 WSHSY and CDR2 SAAADI.

This sequence joins TRBV29-1 and TRBJ2-7; 9 bases are shared with TRBD1. This CDR3 contains 14 residues. V lost 5 bases to trimming and J lost 0 bases; unmatched junction nucleotides: 5. From germline, CDR1 is SQVTM and CDR2 ANQGSEA. This CDR3 reads CSVIGTGSSYEQYF. CDR3 coding DNA: TGCAGCGTTATCGGGACAGGGAGCTCCTACGAGCAGTACTTC.

The chain links TRBV20-1 to TRBJ1-2, with D possibly TRBD1 on 5 matching bases. The CDR3 runs to 15 residues. Germline V gene lookup returns CDR1 DFQATT and CDR2 SNEGSKA (reference sequence). Trimming left V 7 bases short and J 4 bases short, with 22 bases between. CDR3 bases: TGCAGTGTAGCCCGACCTGGGGGACCTAGCTATGGCTACACCTTC. Protein product: CSVARPGGPSYGYTF.

The chain links TRBV7-2 to TRBJ2-7; 7 bases line up with TRBD1. V dropped 3 bases and J dropped 7; count of bases not matched to a gene: 3. Germline V gives CDR1 SGHTA, CDR2 FQGNSA. The CDR3 loop spans 12 amino acids. CDR3 in amino acids: CASSLDRQEQYF. CDR3 nucleotide sequence: TGTGCCAGCAGCTTGGACAGGCAGGAGCAGTACTTC.

Only a few counts were recorded for this clonotype. As DNA, the CDR3 is TGCAGCGTTGTCAAACAGACGAACTACGAGCAGTACTTC. Translation gives CSVVKQTNYEQYF. V and J are TRBV29-1 and TRBJ2-7; D gene unclear. The CDR3 is 13 residues long. Germline loops: CDR1 SQVTM, CDR2 ANQGSEA. V lost 4 bases and J 3 bases, leaving 13 bases between the germline ends.

This clonotype was picked up many times. J is TRBJ1-1 and V is TRBV7-2; 7 bases are a match to TRBD1. Per the germline V gene, CDR1 is SGHTA and CDR2 is FQGNSA. V was clipped by 5 bases and J by 0 bases; unmatched bases: 3. The CDR3 is 14 amino acids. In DNA form, the CDR3 reads TGTGCCAGCAGCACGGGACAGATGAACACTGAAGCTTTCTTT. Its protein is CASSTGQMNTEAFF.

The CDR3 nucleotides read TGTGCCAGCAGCTTAGCTCTCTGGGGGCAGCCGAATGAGCAGTTCTTC. This sequence encodes CASSLALWGQPNEQFF. This chain connects TRBV11-1 to TRBJ2-1; a possible D gene is TRBD1 (6 bases). The V gene's germline CDR1 is SGHAT and CDR2 FQDESV (reference sequence). Trimming took 0 bases from V and 7 from J, leaving 16 bases between them. CDR3 length: 16 amino acids.

In this sample, this clonotype turned up once. The V and J genes are TRBV5-1 and TRBJ1-1, with 10 bases identical to TRBD1. This CDR3 spans 19 amino acids. Germline V lookup: CDR1 SGHRS, CDR2 YFSETQ. The trim removed 1 base at V and 0 bases at J, leaving 12 bases unmatched. CDR3 in DNA: TGCGCCAGCAGCTTGTCGGGACAGGGGAGGGGAGACATGAACACTGAAGCTTTCTTT. It is translated as CASSLSGQGRGDMNTEAFF.

Of note for this clonotype: A much bigger clone sits one base away, suggesting this may be a read error. The CDR3 nucleotides are TGCACCAGCAGCCTAAGACTCCCCTCGGGGACCACTGAAGCTTTCTTT. Its translation: CTSSLRLPSGTTEAFF. The gene calls are TRBV5-1 and TRBJ1-1; a possible D gene is TRBD1 (5 bases). CDR3 size: 16 residues. Germline V gives CDR1 SGHRS, CDR2 YFSETQ.

This clonotype appeared a few times. CDR3 in DNA: TGTGCCAGCAGCTTAGTAGGGGTCGAGCAGTACTTC. Translation gives CASSLVGVEQYF. The V call is TRBV5-6, the J call TRBJ2-7, with D maybe TRBD1 (5 bases). Germline V gene lookup returns CDR1 SGHDT and CDR2 YYEEEE. This CDR3 contains 12 residues. V dropped 2 bases and J dropped 6 bases, with 9 bases sitting between them.

This clonotype appeared a few times. The chain couples TRBV29-1 to TRBJ2-1; 7 nucleotides align to TRBD2. Germline assignment: CDR1 SQVTM and CDR2 ANQGSEA. Losses at the gene ends were 4 bases for V and 3 bases for J; bases not matched to a gene: 9. The CDR3 covers 15 residues. CDR3 coding DNA: TGCAGCGTTGGGGTCGTAGAGCGGGGCTACAATGAGCAGTTCTTC. Its protein product is CSVGVVERGYNEQFF.